This T cell receptor (beta chain) was captured in a study of cytomegalovirus exposure and HLA in healthy donors. Study findings and constraints: There were reportedly fewer N-insertions in an Asian-associated ancestry cluster than the roughly 670-donor mean, in a later analysis. For TCR beta chains, V- and J-gene trimming was later linked to a missense DCLRE1C variant. Across donors, most TCRs were seen rarely, yet some public ones were widespread. Altogether, some 160 TCR beta chains were recorded as cytomegalovirus-associated.

Trimming took 2 bases from V and 7 from J; bases not matched to a gene: 5. The CDR3 consists of 14 residues. Looked up from germline, CDR1 is LNHNV and CDR2 is YYDKDF (reference sequence). In the PCR, 60 Vbeta and 13 Jbeta primers were used. The data were produced by immunoSEQ multiplex PCR, yet TCRdb's version contains in-frame clones alone and is incomplete. Of around 100,000 clones in the sample, about 68% were seen once. About this clone: Its specificity is not known.

The material sequenced was PBMCs. This chain joins TRBV15 and TRBJ2-1; 7 nucleotides align to TRBD1. The source of this sequence is a man younger than 45 in good health and CMV-seropositive. This chain's CDR3 is CATSRWDSTNEQFF. CDR3 DNA: TGTGCCACCAGCAGATGGGACAGTACTAATGAGCAGTTCTTC. Variable domain in full (rest from reference TRBV15 and TRBJ2-1): DAMVIQNPRYQVTQFGKPVTLSCSQTLNHNVMYWYQQKSSQAPKLLFHYYDKDFNNEADTPDNFQSRRPNTSFCFLDIRSPGLGDTAMYLCATSRWDSTNEQFFGPGTRLTVL.